Shown below are 25 T cell receptor beta chains from a single sample sequenced in a study of blood T cell repertoires in COVID-19 (dated by TCRdb to 2018 to 2021). Libraries came from the immunoSEQ multiplex PCR assay. What TCRdb holds here is the immuneACCESS table cut down to in-frame rearrangements. Part of the clones is not present; checked against another copy, under half of the missing clones reflect an unresolved V gene, and the others are unexplained. Within this sample are a few hundred thousand clones, with 86% of them counted one time only. Roughly 1.8% of the sample comes from the top ten. Sequences were obtained from peripheral blood. These receptors were obtained from a man aged 25 to 40 with active or convalescent COVID-19.

The chain is built from TRBV6-5 and TRBJ2-7; the D gene is possibly TRBD2 (6 bases). Germline V gives CDR1 MNHEY, CDR2 SVGAGI. V was clipped by 7 bases and J by 1 base, with 17 bases between them. The CDR3 consists of 15 residues. DNA for the CDR3: TGTGCCAGCAAGCTGACTAGGGACGGATCCTACGAGCAGTACTTC. Translating it yields CASKLTRDGSYEQYF.

This CDR3 reads CASSLMTSGEKNIQYF. DNA of the CDR3: TGTGCCAGCAGCTTGATGACTAGCGGGGAGAAAAACATTCAGTACTTC. This chain uses TRBV5-4 with TRBJ2-4, with TRBD2 identical over 11 bases. This CDR3 has 16 residues. The V gene's germline CDR1 is SGHNT and CDR2 YYREEE (reference sequence). V lost 1 base and J lost 4; bases outside the gene matches: 4.

There are a few counts of this clone. This chain joins TRBV7-8 and TRBJ2-2, with TRBD1 as a possible D gene (5 bases). V was pared by 5 bases and J by 5 bases, with 9 bases between. This CDR3 region has 13 residues. CDR1 and CDR2 (germline): SGHVS, FQNEAQ. The CDR3 loop reads CASSLRETGELFF. Here the CDR3 DNA reads TGTGCCAGCAGCCTCAGGGAAACCGGGGAGCTGTTTTTT.

The rearrangement uses TRBV5-1 and TRBJ2-3; D is uncertain. Germline CDR1 is SGHRS and CDR2 is YFSETQ. The CDR3 spans 12 residues. V was trimmed by 2 bases and J by 3 bases, leaving 4 bases between them. This CDR3 is CASSFLTDTQYF. DNA of the CDR3: TGCGCCAGCAGCTTCCTGACAGATACGCAGTATTTT.

V is TRBV30 and J is TRBJ1-6; D is unclear. The CDR3 spans 13 residues. In germline, CDR1 is GTSNPN, CDR2 SVGIG (reference sequence). Trimming stripped 2 bases from V and 7 bases from J, with 9 bases between. For the CDR3, the DNA is TGTGCCTGGAGTACCGGGGTCAATTCACCCCTCCACTTT. It yields the protein CAWSTGVNSPLHF.

This chain joins TRBV12-3 or TRBV12-4 and TRBJ1-1, with D hard to call. The CDR3 is 11 residues long. The V gene lost 6 bases and the J gene lost 5 bases, with 7 bases spanning the gap. The CDR3, as DNA: TGTGCCAGCAGGGCCAGAACTGAAGCTTTCTTT. Translated, it gives CASRARTEAFF.

This chain joins TRBV4-3 and TRBJ2-3; 13 bases are shared with TRBD2. Trimming removed 0 bases from V and 8 bases from J; junction bases left unmatched: 8. Looked up from germline, CDR1 is LGHNA and CDR2 is YSLEER. The CDR3 runs to 17 residues. The CDR3 DNA follows: TGCGCCAGCAGCCAAGAACTAGCGGGGGGGCCCCGCGGTACGCAGTATTTT. Its protein product is CASSQELAGGPRGTQYF.

The table lists this clone with a count of one. The genes are TRBV14 and TRBJ2-1; D not certain. Germline CDR1 and CDR2: SGHDN and FVKESK. This CDR3 is 16 amino acids long. The V end lost 0 bases, the J end lost 10 bases, and 19 bases lay between the germline ends. The CDR3 protein is CASSQDFSTPYPEQFF. CDR3 in DNA: TGTGCCAGCAGCCAAGACTTCTCCACTCCATACCCAGAGCAGTTCTTC.

The CDR3 coding sequence is TGTGCCAGCAGGCAGACCGGGACTACGAGTAGAATAGATACGCAGTATTTT. Translating it yields CASRQTGTTSRIDTQYF. The chain recombines TRBV7-9 with TRBJ2-3; 7 bases fit TRBD2. The germline CDR1 and CDR2 sequences are SEHNR and FQNEAQ (reference sequence). V was clipped by 6 bases and J by 5 bases; unmatched bases: 17. CDR3 length: 17 residues.

This chain connects TRBV6-2 or TRBV6-3 to TRBJ1-4; 10 nucleotides match TRBD1. The CDR3 is 14 residues long. Germline V gene data show CDR1 as MNHEY and CDR2 as SVGEGT. Trimming at V came to 7 bases and at J to 6 bases, leaving 5 bases not matched to a gene. This CDR3 reads CASTPGTGDEKLFF. The CDR3 coding sequence is TGTGCCAGCACCCCCGGGACAGGGGATGAAAAACTGTTTTTT.

V is TRBV4-1 and J is TRBJ2-5; the match to TRBD2 covers 13 bases. The V and J ends lost 4 bases and 5 bases, in that order; junction bases with no gene match: 4. The CDR3 is 15 amino acids. Per germline, CDR1 MGHRA and CDR2 YSYEKL. The CDR3 DNA reads TGCGCCAGCAGCCTTGGACTAGCGGGGGCGGAGACCCAGTACTTC. The encoded protein is CASSLGLAGAETQYF.

The chain carries TRBV7-6 and TRBJ2-7; tentative D call: TRBD1 (6 bases). Trimming removed 4 bases at V and 2 bases at J, with 27 bases between. The CDR3 sequence is 19 residues long. Germline CDR1 is SGHVS and CDR2 is FNYEAQ. Here the CDR3 DNA reads TGTGCCAGCAGCTCATCTCCCCCGCCGACAGGCAAATATACCTACGAGCAGTACTTC. Translating gives CASSSSPPPTGKYTYEQYF.

The chain combines TRBV3-1 (or the pseudogene TRBV3-2) with TRBJ2-5; D gene unclear. Germline CDR1 reads LGHDT; CDR2 reads YNNKEL (reference sequence). V lost 2 bases and J lost 3, with 19 bases in between. This CDR3 is built from 17 residues. For the CDR3, the DNA is TGTGCCAGCAGCCAAACCCTGATTAGGCTCGCGGAAGAGACCCAGTACTTC. Its translation: CASSQTLIRLAEETQYF.

The chain is built from TRBV7-8 and TRBJ2-2; perhaps D is TRBD1 or TRBD2 (5 bases each). From germline, CDR1 is SGHVS and CDR2 FQNEAQ. This CDR3 comprises 15 residues. Deletions cut 5 bases from V and 0 bases from J, with 10 bases between. In nucleotides, the CDR3 is TGTGCCAGCAGCCAGGGAGTGGCGAACACCGGGGAGCTGTTTTTT. Its protein product is CASSQGVANTGELFF.

The chain couples TRBV5-1 to TRBJ2-7; 10 bases are shared with TRBD2. Germline values: CDR1 SGHRS, CDR2 YFSETQ. The CDR3 covers 14 residues. After removal of 3 bases from V and 2 bases from J, the junction contained 2 bases not matched to a gene. CDR3 DNA sequence: TGCGCCAGCAGCTCAGCGGGGGGGACCTACGAGCAGTACTTC. Translating it yields CASSSAGGTYEQYF.

The chain carries TRBV10-2 and TRBJ2-1; 8 bases align to TRBD2. CDR3 length: 15 amino acids. Trimming removed 6 bases from V and 6 bases from J; junction bases left unmatched: 10. CDR1 and CDR2 (germline): WSHSY, SAAADI. Written as DNA, the CDR3 is TGCGCCAGCAGGGACCCGGCTAGCGGGCCCAATGAGCAGTTCTTC. It is translated as CASRDPASGPNEQFF.

The V call is TRBV25-1, the J call TRBJ2-3, with 10 bases fitting TRBD2. The junction had 9 bases not matched to a gene; V was cut back by 4 bases and J by 8 bases. Germline loops: CDR1 MGHDK, CDR2 SYGVNS. This CDR3 region has 15 residues. CDR3: CASSGSGGNGGTQYF. The DNA for the CDR3 is TGTGCCAGCAGTGGTAGCGGGGGGAACGGGGGTACGCAGTATTTT.

V is TRBV30 and J is TRBJ2-1, with D possibly being TRBD1 (5 bases). Germline CDR1 is GTSNPN and CDR2 is SVGIG (reference sequence). CDR3 size: 15 residues. The V and J ends lost 8 bases and 5 bases respectively, with 22 bases between them. CDR3 sequence: CAHGRARYSNNEQFF. For the CDR3, the DNA is TGTGCCCACGGCAGGGCCCGATATTCCAACAATGAGCAGTTCTTC.

The chain has TRBV7-6 and TRBJ2-2; D not resolved. V gave up 2 bases and J gave up 4 bases, with 8 bases separating them. The CDR3 is 14 amino acids. Looked up from germline, CDR1 is SGHVS and CDR2 is FNYEAQ. CDR3 residues: CASSLSFSTGELFF. CDR3 in DNA: TGTGCCAGCAGCTTATCGTTTAGCACCGGGGAGCTGTTTTTT.

The genes are TRBV19 and TRBJ2-1; 7 bases match TRBD1. The V gene's germline CDR1 is LNHDA and CDR2 SQIVND (reference sequence). The CDR3 is made up of 13 amino acids. J lost 5 bases, V lost 9 bases, and 7 bases had no gene match. The CDR3 DNA sequence: TGTGCCAGCGCCACAGGGGCCGACAATGAGCAGTTCTTC. Protein: CASATGADNEQFF.

The J gene is TRBJ1-3, the V gene TRBV6-2 or TRBV6-3; 8 bases are shared with TRBD1. This CDR3 has 15 residues. The trim removed 6 bases at V and 4 bases at J, leaving 8 bases unmatched. CDR1 is MNHEY and CDR2 is SVGEGT in the germline V gene. The CDR3 sequence is CASSPSGTGGNTIYF. CDR3 DNA sequence: TGTGCCAGCAGCCCCTCCGGGACAGGAGGAAACACCATATATTTT.

This clone was counted a few times. The CDR3 region is CATQDSNGNNEQFF. The CDR3 region has the DNA TGTGCCACCCAGGATAGTAACGGCAACAATGAGCAGTTCTTC. This chain links TRBV2 with TRBJ2-1; D unclear. The CDR3 is made up of 14 amino acids. Trimming left V 10 bases short and J 5 bases short, with 18 bases between. Germline lookup yields CDR1 SNHLY and CDR2 FYNNEI.

The rearrangement links TRBV9 to TRBJ1-1; TRBD1 might be the D (5 bases). V lost 4 bases to trimming and J lost 1 base, with 14 bases between them. Germline V gene data show CDR1 as SGDLS and CDR2 as YYNGEE. This CDR3 has 15 residues. The CDR3, as DNA: TGTGCCAGCAGCTCGACCAGGGATCGGAACACTGAAGCTTTCTTT. Residues: CASSSTRDRNTEAFF. Using reference TRBV9 and TRBJ1-1 for the parts outside the CDR3, the full variable domain is DSGVTQTPKHLITATGQRVTLRCSPRSGDLSVYWYQQSLDQGLQFLIQYYNGEERAKGNILERFSAQQFPDLHSELNLSSLELGDSALYFCASSSTRDRNTEAFFGQGTRLTVV.

The chain employs TRBV19 and TRBJ1-1; D is unclear. The CDR3 covers 15 residues. Germline V gene sequence: CDR1 LNHDA, CDR2 SQIVND (reference sequence). V shed 3 bases and J shed 1 base, with 12 bases lying between them. The CDR3 DNA is TGTGCCAGTAGTATGCGGAGGACCTCGAACACTGAAGCTTTCTTT. This translates into CASSMRRTSNTEAFF.

The chain combines TRBV5-5 with TRBJ2-3, with D possibly TRBD2 on 7 matching bases. V was shortened by 4 bases and J by 4 bases, with 16 bases between the two germline ends. This CDR3 spans 15 amino acids. Per germline, CDR1 SGHKS and CDR2 YYEKEE (reference sequence). This chain's CDR3 is CASSPSRGAADTQYF. Here the CDR3 DNA reads TGTGCCAGCAGCCCGTCACGGGGGGCCGCAGATACGCAGTATTTT.